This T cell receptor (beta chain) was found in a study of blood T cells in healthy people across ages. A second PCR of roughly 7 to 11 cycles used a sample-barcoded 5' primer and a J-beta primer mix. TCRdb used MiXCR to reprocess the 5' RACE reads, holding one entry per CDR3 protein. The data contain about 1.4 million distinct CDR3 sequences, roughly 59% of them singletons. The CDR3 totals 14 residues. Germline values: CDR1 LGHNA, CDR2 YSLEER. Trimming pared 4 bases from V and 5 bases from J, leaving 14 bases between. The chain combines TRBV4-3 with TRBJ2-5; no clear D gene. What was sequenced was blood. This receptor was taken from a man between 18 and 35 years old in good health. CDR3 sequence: CASSPGPTGETQYF. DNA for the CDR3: TGCGCCAGCAGCCCCGGCCCTACCGGGGAGACCCAGTACTTC.